This T cell receptor beta chain was profiled in a study of response to subunit inactivated influenza vaccine. This clonotype came up a few times. The CDR3 length is 12 residues. CDR1 and CDR2 from the germline V gene are MNHEY and SMNVEV (reference sequence). MiXCR, run by TCRdb on the RT-PCR reads, gives a single entry per CDR3 protein. Of more than 400,000 distinct CDR3 sequences listed, approximately 11% are singletons. J is TRBJ2-7 and V is TRBV27; D is ambiguous. Source: PBMCs from blood, taken more than 35 days after vaccination. This sequence was found in a man aged 45-60 years who received an inactivated influenza vaccine. As DNA, the CDR3 is TGTGCGAAGTTTACAAGCTCCTACGAGCAGTACTTC. This sequence encodes CAKFTSSYEQYF.